This T cell receptor beta chain was captured in a study of cytomegalovirus exposure and HLA in healthy donors. Regarding the study as a whole: It was reported in a later analysis that an Asian-associated ancestry cluster showed fewer N-insertions than the roughly 670-donor mean.

Trimming cost V 5 bases and J 0 bases, with 20 bases left between them. The CDR3 contains 19 residues. Germline CDR1 and CDR2: LNHDA and SQIVND (reference sequence). Vbeta (60) and Jbeta (13) primers were used in the PCR. Profiling relied on immunoSEQ multiplex PCR, and the TCRdb table lists in-frame clones only, not all of them. The table has some 110,000 clones, just under 70% seen once; the top ten hold around 8.2%. Notes on this clone: Its target is unknown.

The rearrangement uses TRBV19 and TRBJ2-6, with TRBD2 as a possible D gene (6 bases). The sequenced sample was PBMCs. The clonotype originates from a man aged 25-45 years in good health and CMV-seropositive. This chain's CDR3 is CASSRPGRLLSSGANVLTF. The CDR3 bases are TGTGCCAGTAGTCGTCCAGGGAGGCTACTATCCTCTGGGGCCAACGTCCTGACTTTC.